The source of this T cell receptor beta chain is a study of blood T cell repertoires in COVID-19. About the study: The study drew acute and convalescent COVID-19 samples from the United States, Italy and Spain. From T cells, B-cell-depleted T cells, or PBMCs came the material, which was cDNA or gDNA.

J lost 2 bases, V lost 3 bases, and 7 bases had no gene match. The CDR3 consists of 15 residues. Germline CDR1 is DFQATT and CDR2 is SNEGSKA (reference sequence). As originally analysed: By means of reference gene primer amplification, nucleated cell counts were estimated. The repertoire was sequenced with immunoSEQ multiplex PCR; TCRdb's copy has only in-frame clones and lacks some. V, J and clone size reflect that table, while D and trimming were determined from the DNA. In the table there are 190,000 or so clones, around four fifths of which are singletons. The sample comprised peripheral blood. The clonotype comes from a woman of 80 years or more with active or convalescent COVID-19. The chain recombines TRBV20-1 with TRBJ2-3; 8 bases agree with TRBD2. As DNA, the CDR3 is TGCAGTGCTAGTGTTAGCGGGACTTCCACAGATACGCAGTATTTT. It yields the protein CSASVSGTSTDTQYF.